This T cell receptor beta chain was profiled in a study of T-cell reconstitution after alpha-beta-depleted transplantation in children. This CDR3 region has 12 residues. Germline CDR1 and CDR2: LGHDT and YNNKEL (reference sequence). Preparing the TCRbeta library involved the use of unique molecular identifiers. TCRdb reanalysed the PCR reads using MiXCR and keeps one entry per CDR3 protein. Among 300,000 or so distinct CDR3 sequences listed, roughly 9.5% were seen once. The chain recombines TRBV3-1 with TRBJ2-7; D unresolved. The receptor comes from a human donor who donated a stem cell graft to a child with SCID. Sequencing was performed on PBMCs from the stem cell graft donor, taken from the stem cell graft. In DNA form, the CDR3 reads TGTCCCACCTCGGGTGGTAGTGGCGAGCAGTACTTC. The encoded protein is CPTSGGSGEQYF.